This T cell receptor (beta chain) originates from a study of shared clonotypes between healthy human individuals. TCRdb's copy holds only in-frame clones and misses some; the assay was immunoSEQ multiplex PCR. The table lists over a million clones, about 80% of them singletons, with approximately 0.5% in the top ten. V trimming: 0 bases; J trimming: 2 bases; junction bases outside the gene matches: 1. This CDR3 has 15 amino acids. Germline V gives CDR1 LGHNA, CDR2 YNFKEQ. V usage is TRBV4-2 and J usage is TRBJ2-1, with TRBD1 matching over 7 bases. The sequenced material came from memory CD4+ T cells from PBMCs. Subset in this sample: CD45RA-negative fraction. The receptor was derived from a young man in good health. Some clones in this sample may be carry-over from other donors' samples. The DNA for the CDR3 is TGTGCCAGCAGCCAAGAAGGGACAGCCTACAATGAGCAGTTCTTC. Translated, it gives CASSQEGTAYNEQFF.